Below, 12 T cell receptor beta chains from the same sample are listed, as sequenced in a study of T cells in Graves' hyperthyroidism and ophthalmopathy. RNA transcripts provided the source from which TCR beta CDR3 regions were amplified. TCR CDR3 underwent first-round RT-PCR with the HTBI primer set. TCRdb reanalysed the multiplex PCR reads using MiXCR and keeps one entry per CDR3 protein. The top ten hold under 9.5% of the sample, which has some 770,000 distinct CDR3 sequences, approximately 16% seen once. The specimen was blood. The source is a man between 18 and 29 years old with Graves' hyperthyroidism.

Many counts were recorded for this clonotype. The CDR3 DNA is TGTGCCAGCAGCGTAACCGGAGGGGCGGCTAGCACAGATACGCAGTATTTT. This gives the protein CASSVTGGAASTDTQYF. The chain couples TRBV9 to TRBJ2-3, with TRBD2 as a possible D gene (6 bases). V was pared by 1 base and J by 0 bases, with 15 bases between. Per the germline V gene, CDR1 is SGDLS and CDR2 is YYNGEE. The CDR3 covers 17 residues.

The genes are TRBV6-5 and TRBJ2-1; D is unclear. Trimming took 2 bases from V and 4 from J, leaving 9 bases between them. In germline, CDR1 is MNHEY, CDR2 SVGAGI. The CDR3 consists of 14 residues. CDR3 amino acids: CASSYVGPYNEQFF. The CDR3 DNA reads TGTGCCAGCAGTTACGTGGGTCCTTACAATGAGCAGTTCTTC.

The CDR3 sequence: CASSSPESYYGYTF. CDR3 DNA: TGTGCCAGCAGCTCCCCGGAATCTTACTATGGCTACACCTTC. The chain couples TRBV7-9 to TRBJ1-2; D is unresolved. V lost 4 bases to trimming and J lost 3 bases, with 12 bases between them. The CDR3 totals 14 residues. The germline CDR1 and CDR2 sequences are SEHNR and FQNEAQ (reference sequence).

Concerning this clonotype: A much larger clone differs by one base, so this may be a read error. J is TRBJ2-3 and V is TRBV2, with D possibly matching TRBD2 (5 bases). The CDR3 consists of 15 residues. The germline V gene encodes CDR1 SNHLY and CDR2 FYNNEI. V dropped 2 bases and J dropped 5 bases, with 14 bases sitting between them. This chain's CDR3 is CASSERTITRDTQYF. CDR3 sequence (DNA): TGTGCCAGCAGTGAACGGACCATTACTAGAGATACGCAGTATTTT.

This clonotype was detected ten times or more. The CDR3 loop reads CASSLVAGEQYF. CDR3 nucleotide sequence: TGTGCCAGCAGTTTGGTAGCGGGCGAGCAGTACTTC. The gene calls are TRBV12-3 or TRBV12-4 and TRBJ2-7; 7 bases fit TRBD2. V was pared by 3 bases and J by 6 bases, with 2 bases of the junction left unmatched. The CDR3 length is 12 residues.

This clonotype was counted a few times. The genes are TRBV7-3 and TRBJ1-3; perhaps TRBD1 as D (6 bases). Germline lookup yields CDR1 SGHTA and CDR2 FQGTGA. The CDR3 has 17 amino acids. V lost 6 bases to trimming and J lost 0 bases, with 18 bases between them. The CDR3 DNA reads as TGTGCCAGCAGTGACCCGGGACATACCCGCTCTGGAAACACCATATATTTT. This sequence encodes CASSDPGHTRSGNTIYF.

The chain is built from TRBV6-1 and TRBJ2-5; 8 nucleotides line up with TRBD1. This CDR3 has 13 amino acids. In germline, CDR1 is MNHNS, CDR2 SASEGT. The V and J ends lost 7 bases and 5 bases, in that order; junction bases with no gene match: 6. This CDR3 is CASKSGGGETQYF. The CDR3 DNA sequence: TGTGCCAGCAAATCAGGGGGCGGGGAGACCCAGTACTTC.

At least ten counts were recorded for this clonotype. The chain has TRBV24-1 and TRBJ1-5; D gene ambiguous. CDR3 length equals 14 residues. CDR1 and CDR2 (germline): KGHDR, SFDVKD. The ends were cut back, 10 bases at V and 2 bases at J, with 14 bases in the middle. The CDR3 spells CATTSVEGNQPQHF. For the CDR3, the DNA is TGTGCCACGACCAGCGTGGAGGGCAATCAGCCCCAGCATTTT.

There are a few counts of this clonotype. The chain has TRBV2 and TRBJ2-2; TRBD1 aligns across 9 bases. CDR3 size: 19 residues. Germline V gives CDR1 SNHLY, CDR2 FYNNEI. V lost 3 bases to trimming and J lost 1 base; unmatched junction nucleotides: 12. The CDR3 spells CASSDNKDRGLLNTGELFF. The CDR3 DNA reads as TGTGCCAGCAGTGATAACAAGGACAGGGGACTCTTGAACACCGGGGAGCTGTTTTTT.

This clonotype was counted at least ten times. This sequence joins TRBV20-1 and TRBJ2-7, with 10 bases aligning to TRBD2. This CDR3 has 14 residues. Losses at the gene ends were 6 bases for V and 0 bases for J; bases not matched to a gene: 5. Germline V gene data show CDR1 as DFQATT and CDR2 as SNEGSKA (reference sequence). The CDR3 sequence is CSAWTSGPSYEQYF. The CDR3, as DNA: TGCAGTGCGTGGACTAGCGGACCCTCCTACGAGCAGTACTTC.

This clonotype was found a few times. This chain uses TRBV6-2 or TRBV6-3 with TRBJ1-2; D is uncertain. The CDR3 is 13 amino acids. The V and J ends lost 7 bases and 8 bases respectively, with 17 bases between them. The V gene's germline CDR1 is MNHEY and CDR2 SVGEGT. DNA for the CDR3: TGTGCCAGCACCGTACAACCCATCGACGGCTACACCTTC. Its protein is CASTVQPIDGYTF.

The chain uses TRBV19 and TRBJ2-3; D is uncertain. The CDR3 runs to 14 residues. With 3 bases removed from V and 1 base from J, the gap between germline ends came to 8 bases. Germline V gives CDR1 LNHDA, CDR2 SQIVND (reference sequence). Here the CDR3 reads CASSITPRTDTQYF. As DNA, the CDR3 is TGTGCCAGTAGTATTACGCCACGCACAGATACGCAGTATTTT.